This T cell receptor beta chain was profiled in a study of neoadjuvant anti-PD-1 for oral cavity cancer (dated by TCRdb to 2020 to 2023). Regarding the complete study: Before curative-intent surgical resection, most patients were given three to four biweekly doses of nivolumab at 3 mg/kg. The parent correlative cohort included about a dozen patients, with an approximately 30% response rate. Patients with complete response, partial response or stable disease by RECIST 1.1 were defined as responders, whereas patients with progression were defined as non-responders. Patients who did not progress were given a fourth nivolumab dose at about day 43 and had definitive surgical resection on days 50-56. The paper's findings and limits, for the study overall: Higher pretreatment blood TCRbeta clonality and lower post-treatment tumor TCRbeta clonality were correlated with higher pretreatment blood Treg/Th17 ratios. After neoadjuvant nivolumab, significantly higher T cell clonality (Gini index) was found within PBMCs in non-responders than in responders. The TCR analyses had only a few patients in each response group, and the authors called for validation in larger cohorts.

From cysteine to phenylalanine, the CDR3 is 15 amino acids long. Solely the CDR3 DNA is kept, with 45 bases framed from the first base. CDR1 and CDR2 were assigned from the germline V gene (reference sequence) as SGHNT and YYREEE. Trimming accounts for 2 bases at V and 1 base at J, while the number of junction bases matched to no gene is 1. In the case of this clone: Its antigen target is currently unknown. One base away there is no much larger clone; base qualities are not given.

Per the publication, the time point label means: before neoadjuvant nivolumab. None of the patients had received prior systemic or radiation treatment, and all were newly diagnosed with stage II-IVA oral cavity squamous cell carcinoma. The cohort was made up of patients with locally advanced, HPV-negative oral cavity squamous cell carcinoma. Peripheral blood mononuclear cells were analyzed directly and were not maintained or expanded in culture. The samples were obtained from a longitudinal correlative study of a single-arm phase II trial testing neoadjuvant nivolumab in oral cavity squamous cell carcinoma. Genomic DNA-based TCRbeta sequencing was performed on subject-matched pre- and post-treatment PBMCs and tumors from three responders and three non-responders. Peripheral blood mononuclear cells were drawn once before nivolumab treatment and a second time after treatment, when surgery took place. The Maxwell RSC DNA from Cells kit was used to extract genomic DNA from PBMCs.

For deep sequencing, PBMC libraries mostly used about 500 ng of input genomic DNA, with six replicates for each sample. TCRbeta libraries were prepared with the immunoSEQ hsTCRbeta kit according to the manufacturer's instructions. An Illumina NovaSeq 6000 S4 flow cell was used to sequence the final libraries, which had first been combined to 3 nM. Per the original workflow: Raw data preprocessing and quality control were performed with the immunoSEQ Analyzer. The analysis was limited to productive rearrangements, and each clonotype was defined by a unique CDR3 amino acid sequence. Repertoire clonality was estimated as the Gini-Simpson index, which was computed with the R package tcR. Student's t test was used to compare Gini indices, and Pearson correlation was used to assess associations with tumor size change. The table was pulled from immuneACCESS by TCRdb, which kept in-frame rearrangements only. Such tables lose some clones; where checked, under half of the loss comes from unresolved V genes, and the rest has no known cause. V, J and clone size reflect that table, while D and trimming were determined from the DNA. Across this sample there are about 14,000 clones, with roughly 74% seen only once. The top ten clonotypes cover 2.5% to 3.5% of the sample.

The chain links TRBV5-4 with TRBJ2-1; 9 central bases correspond to TRBD2. The sample consisted of PBMCs, taken before nivolumab (anti-PD-1) treatment. The TCR originated in a person aged 35-79 years with oral cavity squamous cell carcinoma. CDR3 sequence: CASSFAGGSYNEQFF. Here is the DNA: TGTGCCAGCAGCTTTGCGGGAGGGTCCTACAATGAGCAGTTCTTC. Joined to the reference TRBV5-4 and TRBJ2-1 proteins, this CDR3 gives the full variable domain: ETGVTQSPTHLIKTRGQQVTLRCSSQSGHNTVSWYQQALGQGPQFIFQYYREEENGRGNFPPRFSGLQFPNYSSELNVNALELDDSALYLCASSFAGGSYNEQFFGPGTRLTVL.